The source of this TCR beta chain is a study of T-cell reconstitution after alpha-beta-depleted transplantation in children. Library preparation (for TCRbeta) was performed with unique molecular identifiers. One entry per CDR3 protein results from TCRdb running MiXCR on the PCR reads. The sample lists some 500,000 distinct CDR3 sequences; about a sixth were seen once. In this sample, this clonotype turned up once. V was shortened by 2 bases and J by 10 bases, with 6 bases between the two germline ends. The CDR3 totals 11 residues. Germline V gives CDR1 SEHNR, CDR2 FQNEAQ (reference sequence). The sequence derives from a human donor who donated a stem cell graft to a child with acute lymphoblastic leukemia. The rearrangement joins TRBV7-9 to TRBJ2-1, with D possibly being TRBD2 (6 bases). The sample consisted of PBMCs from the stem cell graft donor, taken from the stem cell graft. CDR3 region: CASSLREEQFF. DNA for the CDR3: TGTGCCAGCAGCTTACGGGAGGAGCAGTTCTTC.